The rows below give T cell receptor beta chains drawn from one sample of a study of T cell responses to AZD1222 COVID-19 vaccine. The data were produced by immunoSEQ multiplex PCR, yet TCRdb's version contains in-frame clones alone and is incomplete. In the table there are about 120,000 clones, 75% to 90% of which are singletons. The source material was peripheral blood, sampled 28 days after the second AZD1222 dose. The receptors here all came from an adult who received the AZD1222 COVID-19 vaccine. The CDR3 runs from the conserved cysteine through the conserved F or W. The order of the fields is D gene, V gene, clone size, J gene, CDR3 protein, CDR3 DNA. The D gene is left open where the match is weak. The size entry is marked missing in some rows and otherwise reads once, few, many or a size class.

D gene: -
V gene: TRBV11-2
clone size: -
J gene: TRBJ1-2
CDR3 protein: CASSLELDGYTF
CDR3 DNA: TGTGCCAGCAGCTTAGAATTGGATGGCTACACCTTC

D gene: -
V gene: TRBV5-4
clone size: -
J gene: TRBJ2-7
CDR3 protein: CASSLGQVQTYEQYF
CDR3 DNA: TGTGCCAGCAGCTTAGGGCAAGTACAAACATACGAGCAGTACTTC

D gene: -
V gene: TRBV19
clone size: -
J gene: TRBJ2-3
CDR3 protein: CASSSKSSIFSDTQYF
CDR3 DNA: TGTGCCAGTAGTTCCAAGTCTAGTATATTCTCAGATACGCAGTATTTT

D gene: TRBD1
V gene: TRBV6-5
clone size: -
J gene: TRBJ1-4
CDR3 protein: CASKTGISTNEKLFF
CDR3 DNA: TGTGCCAGCAAGACAGGGATAAGCACTAATGAAAAACTGTTTTTT

D gene: -
V gene: TRBV6-5
clone size: -
J gene: TRBJ1-2
CDR3 protein: CASSYSNELGYTF
CDR3 DNA: TGTGCCAGCAGTTACTCGAATGAGCTCGGCTACACCTTC

D gene: -
V gene: TRBV12-3/TRBV12-4
clone size: -
J gene: TRBJ2-2
CDR3 protein: CASSLRLTGELFF
CDR3 DNA: TGTGCCAGCAGTTTGCGCCTCACCGGGGAGCTGTTTTTT

D gene: TRBD1
V gene: TRBV28
clone size: once
J gene: TRBJ2-2
CDR3 protein: CASSSSFGQAPGELFF
CDR3 DNA: TGTGCCAGCAGTTCCTCCTTTGGACAGGCTCCCGGGGAGCTGTTTTTT

D gene: -
V gene: TRBV5-8
clone size: -
J gene: TRBJ2-6
CDR3 protein: CASSFAGANVLTF
CDR3 DNA: TGTGCCAGCAGCTTCGCTGGGGCCAACGTCCTGACTTTC

D gene: -
V gene: TRBV19
clone size: -
J gene: TRBJ1-2
CDR3 protein: CASSLLGDKWSNYGYTF
CDR3 DNA: TGTGCCAGTAGTCTGCTCGGGGATAAATGGAGTAACTATGGCTACACCTTC

D gene: TRBD1
V gene: TRBV7-2
clone size: -
J gene: TRBJ2-1
CDR3 protein: CASSSPMGQYAYNEQFF
CDR3 DNA: TGTGCCAGCAGCTCCCCGATGGGACAGTATGCCTACAATGAGCAGTTCTTC

D gene: -
V gene: TRBV30
clone size: few
J gene: TRBJ1-6
CDR3 protein: CAWSTGDYYNSPLHF
CDR3 DNA: TGTGCCTGGAGCACGGGGGACTACTATAATTCACCCCTCCACTTT

D gene: TRBD1
V gene: TRBV11-3
clone size: once
J gene: TRBJ2-1
CDR3 protein: CASSPRDRGFDEQFF
CDR3 DNA: TGTGCCAGCAGCCCCAGGGACAGGGGGTTCGATGAGCAGTTCTTC

D gene: TRBD1
V gene: TRBV3-1/TRBV3-2
clone size: -
J gene: TRBJ1-4
CDR3 protein: CASSPEGTGERLRGEKLFF
CDR3 DNA: TGTGCCAGCAGCCCGGAGGGAACAGGGGAGAGGCTAAGAGGCGAAAAACTGTTTTTT

D gene: -
V gene: TRBV12-3/TRBV12-4
clone size: -
J gene: TRBJ1-1
CDR3 protein: CASSFGRNTEAFF
CDR3 DNA: TGTGCCAGCAGTTTTGGACGGAACACTGAAGCTTTCTTT

D gene: TRBD2
V gene: TRBV19
clone size: -
J gene: TRBJ2-7
CDR3 protein: CASRERTSLSYEQYF
CDR3 DNA: TGTGCCAGTAGGGAAAGGACTAGCTTGTCCTACGAGCAGTACTTC

D gene: -
V gene: TRBV2
clone size: -
J gene: TRBJ2-7
CDR3 protein: CASRVQGGDSYEQYF
CDR3 DNA: TGTGCCAGCAGGGTACAGGGCGGGGATTCCTACGAGCAGTACTTC

D gene: -
V gene: TRBV18
clone size: -
J gene: TRBJ1-2
CDR3 protein: CASSLQGDYGYTF
CDR3 DNA: TGTGCCAGCTCACTACAGGGAGACTATGGCTACACCTTC

D gene: TRBD1
V gene: TRBV7-2
clone size: -
J gene: TRBJ1-5
CDR3 protein: CASSDRGSNQPQHF
CDR3 DNA: TGTGCCAGCAGCGACAGGGGGTCCAATCAGCCCCAGCATTTT

D gene: -
V gene: TRBV27
clone size: few
J gene: TRBJ1-5
CDR3 protein: CASSLSWGRNQPQHF
CDR3 DNA: TGTGCCAGCAGTTTATCTTGGGGGAGAAATCAGCCCCAGCATTTT

D gene: TRBD1
V gene: TRBV6-5
clone size: -
J gene: TRBJ2-2
CDR3 protein: CASGSSGGTGELFF
CDR3 DNA: TGTGCCAGCGGATCATCAGGGGGCACCGGGGAGCTGTTTTTT

D gene: -
V gene: TRBV5-1
clone size: -
J gene: TRBJ1-3
CDR3 protein: CASSPGTVGNTIYF
CDR3 DNA: TGCGCCAGCAGCCCCGGGACCGTAGGAAACACCATATATTTT

D gene: -
V gene: TRBV3-1/TRBV3-2
clone size: once
J gene: TRBJ2-2
CDR3 protein: CASSQDRDTGELFF
CDR3 DNA: TGTGCCAGCAGCCAAGACAGGGACACCGGGGAGCTGTTTTTT

D gene: TRBD1
V gene: TRBV4-1
clone size: -
J gene: TRBJ1-5
CDR3 protein: CASSQGQGDQPQHF
CDR3 DNA: TGCGCCAGCAGCCAGGGACAGGGCGATCAGCCCCAGCATTTT

D gene: -
V gene: TRBV5-8
clone size: -
J gene: TRBJ2-7
CDR3 protein: CASSLEGLGYF
CDR3 DNA: TGTGCCAGCAGCTTGGAGGGCTTAGGCTACTTC

D gene: TRBD1
V gene: TRBV4-2
clone size: -
J gene: TRBJ2-1
CDR3 protein: CASSQDLDRGTNEQFF
CDR3 DNA: TGTGCCAGCAGCCAAGATCTTGACAGGGGGACCAATGAGCAGTTCTTC

D gene: -
V gene: TRBV28
clone size: -
J gene: TRBJ1-1
CDR3 protein: CASSLDSAMPEAFF
CDR3 DNA: TGTGCCAGCAGTTTGGACAGCGCAATGCCTGAGGCTTTCTTT

D gene: TRBD1
V gene: TRBV9
clone size: -
J gene: TRBJ2-7
CDR3 protein: CASSQQGAHEQYF
CDR3 DNA: TGTGCCAGCAGCCAACAGGGGGCCCACGAGCAGTACTTC

D gene: TRBD1
V gene: TRBV19
clone size: -
J gene: TRBJ2-5
CDR3 protein: CASSSRTGVWTQYF
CDR3 DNA: TGTGCCAGTAGTTCCCGGACAGGGGTCTGGACCCAGTACTTC

D gene: TRBD2
V gene: TRBV4-3
clone size: -
J gene: TRBJ2-1
CDR3 protein: CASSPNGLAGGYNEQFF
CDR3 DNA: TGCGCCAGCAGCCCAAATGGACTAGCGGGGGGGTACAATGAGCAGTTCTTC

D gene: -
V gene: TRBV4-3
clone size: -
J gene: TRBJ2-7
CDR3 protein: CASSLGRAYEQYF
CDR3 DNA: TGCGCCAGCAGTTTGGGCAGGGCCTACGAGCAGTACTTC

D gene: TRBD2
V gene: TRBV3-1/TRBV3-2
clone size: -
J gene: TRBJ2-3
CDR3 protein: CASRYSGGTDTQYF
CDR3 DNA: TGTGCCAGCAGGTATAGCGGGGGGACAGATACGCAGTATTTT

D gene: -
V gene: TRBV18
clone size: -
J gene: TRBJ2-1
CDR3 protein: CASSPMDEQFF
CDR3 DNA: TGTGCCAGCTCACCAATGGATGAGCAGTTCTTC

D gene: -
V gene: TRBV11-2
clone size: -
J gene: TRBJ1-5
CDR3 protein: CASSPYGARSNQPQHF
CDR3 DNA: TGTGCCAGCAGCCCCTATGGGGCCAGATCCAATCAGCCCCAGCATTTT

D gene: -
V gene: TRBV2
clone size: -
J gene: TRBJ2-5
CDR3 protein: CASSDPAGGVETQYF
CDR3 DNA: TGTGCCAGCAGTGACCCAGCGGGTGGGGTTGAGACCCAGTACTTC

D gene: -
V gene: TRBV15
clone size: -
J gene: TRBJ1-3
CDR3 protein: CATSMKDTIYF
CDR3 DNA: TGTGCCACCAGTATGAAAGACACCATATATTTT

D gene: TRBD1
V gene: TRBV5-1
clone size: -
J gene: TRBJ2-2
CDR3 protein: CASSLGQGTTGELFF
CDR3 DNA: TGCGCCAGCAGCTTGGGACAGGGGACCACCGGGGAGCTGTTTTTT

D gene: TRBD1
V gene: TRBV5-1
clone size: -
J gene: TRBJ1-2
CDR3 protein: CASSLNRGTARTF
CDR3 DNA: TGCGCCAGCAGCTTGAACAGGGGGACCGCTAGGACCTTC

D gene: TRBD2
V gene: TRBV14
clone size: -
J gene: TRBJ2-1
CDR3 protein: CASSPPQLLLAGWGLNEQFF
CDR3 DNA: TGTGCCAGCAGCCCGCCCCAACTCTTACTAGCGGGGTGGGGATTGAATGAGCAGTTCTTC

D gene: -
V gene: TRBV19
clone size: few
J gene: TRBJ1-6
CDR3 protein: CATADRYQKSSYNSPLHF
CDR3 DNA: TGTGCCACCGCTGACAGATACCAAAAGAGCTCCTATAATTCACCCCTCCACTTT

D gene: -
V gene: TRBV29-1
clone size: -
J gene: TRBJ2-2
CDR3 protein: CSVEMRSTNTGELFF
CDR3 DNA: TGCAGCGTTGAGATGCGGAGCACGAACACCGGGGAGCTGTTTTTT

D gene: TRBD1
V gene: TRBV28
clone size: few
J gene: TRBJ1-2
CDR3 protein: CASRPGTGGHYGYTF
CDR3 DNA: TGTGCCAGCCGGCCCGGGACAGGGGGGCACTATGGCTACACCTTC

D gene: -
V gene: TRBV6-5
clone size: -
J gene: TRBJ1-5
CDR3 protein: CASSYSAFGQPQHF
CDR3 DNA: TGTGCCAGCAGTTACTCCGCTTTCGGTCAGCCCCAGCATTTT

D gene: -
V gene: TRBV4-1
clone size: few
J gene: TRBJ1-2
CDR3 protein: CASSQDGTYGYTF
CDR3 DNA: TGCGCCAGCAGCCAAGACGGGACCTATGGCTACACCTTC

D gene: -
V gene: TRBV18
clone size: -
J gene: TRBJ1-1
CDR3 protein: CASSRETRNTEAFF
CDR3 DNA: TGTGCCAGCTCCCGGGAGACAAGAAACACTGAAGCTTTCTTT

D gene: -
V gene: TRBV9
clone size: -
J gene: TRBJ2-5
CDR3 protein: CASSVLGALGETQYF
CDR3 DNA: TGTGCCAGCAGCGTGTTGGGTGCCCTTGGGGAGACCCAGTACTTC

D gene: -
V gene: TRBV6-2/TRBV6-3
clone size: -
J gene: TRBJ1-1
CDR3 protein: CASSYGGRGRTEAFF
CDR3 DNA: TGTGCCAGCAGTTACGGCGGAAGGGGGAGAACTGAAGCTTTCTTT

D gene: -
V gene: TRBV18
clone size: few
J gene: TRBJ2-5
CDR3 protein: CASSPPSGRVQETQYF
CDR3 DNA: TGTGCCAGCTCACCACCCAGCGGCAGGGTTCAAGAGACCCAGTACTTC

D gene: TRBD1
V gene: TRBV11-2
clone size: once
J gene: TRBJ1-1
CDR3 protein: CASSLTGGMNTEAFF
CDR3 DNA: TGTGCCAGCAGCTTAACAGGGGGGATGAACACTGAAGCTTTCTTT

D gene: -
V gene: TRBV21-1
clone size: -
J gene: TRBJ1-4
CDR3 protein: CAARCGSNEKLFF
CDR3 DNA: TGTGCCGCAAGATGTGGTTCTAATGAAAAACTGTTTTTT

D gene: -
V gene: TRBV4-1
clone size: -
J gene: TRBJ1-2
CDR3 protein: CASSQDPGGGRSYTF
CDR3 DNA: TGCGCCAGCAGCCAAGATCCTGGAGGAGGGAGGAGCTACACCTTC

D gene: -
V gene: TRBV4-3
clone size: -
J gene: TRBJ1-6
CDR3 protein: CASSQQRETVGSPLHF
CDR3 DNA: TGCGCCAGCAGCCAACAGAGGGAGACCGTTGGTTCACCCCTCCACTTT

D gene: TRBD1
V gene: TRBV29-1
clone size: -
J gene: TRBJ2-1
CDR3 protein: CSADRPGQGANEQFF
CDR3 DNA: TGCAGCGCCGATCGCCCGGGACAGGGGGCTAATGAGCAGTTCTTC

D gene: -
V gene: TRBV11-2
clone size: once
J gene: TRBJ2-1
CDR3 protein: CASSPPRSEGQFF
CDR3 DNA: TGTGCCAGCAGCCCCCCCCGCTCCGAGGGGCAGTTCTTC

D gene: TRBD1
V gene: TRBV25-1
clone size: -
J gene: TRBJ2-3
CDR3 protein: CASSEGTGGAVVADTQYF
CDR3 DNA: TGTGCCAGCAGTGAAGGGACAGGGGGCGCGGTCGTCGCAGATACGCAGTATTTT

D gene: -
V gene: TRBV28
clone size: -
J gene: TRBJ2-1
CDR3 protein: CASSLPSRNEQFF
CDR3 DNA: TGTGCCAGCAGCCTGCCTTCTCGGAATGAGCAGTTCTTC